Given below is one TCR beta chain in context. As yet, its antigen is unknown. It was with random hexamers that 0.5 to 1 ug RNA was reverse transcribed. The method of amplification for TCR beta CDR3 was immunoSEQ multiplex PCR, covering 54 Vbeta and 13 Jbeta. From the immunoSEQ multiplex PCR reads, TCRdb called clonotypes with MiXCR, one entry per CDR3 protein. The sample shows about 150,000 distinct CDR3 sequences, around 95% of them seen only once. V was cut by 3 bases and J by 0 bases, with 6 bases left in between. Germline V gene sequence: CDR1 LNHDA, CDR2 SQIVND (reference sequence). CDR3 length: 14 amino acids. Sequencing of TCR beta was performed on blood CD8+ T cells and on blood CD4+ T cells. This sample was taken from a study of CD8 T cells in Susac syndrome. Overall study findings and caveats: Regarding the TCR sequencing and HLA analysis, the study admitted that a relatively small number of individuals were involved.

The receptor's source is a human donor with multiple sclerosis. The sample consisted of CD8+ T cells from PBMCs. The J gene is TRBJ2-1, the V gene TRBV19; perhaps TRBD1 as D (5 bases). For the CDR3, the DNA is TGTGCCAGTAGTATTCAGGGCTCCTACAATGAGCAGTTCTTC. Its translation: CASSIQGSYNEQFF.